The 5 T cell receptor beta chains below were found in one sample sequenced in a study of beta chain features in type 1 diabetes. Expressed TCRB transcripts were sequenced after all isolated RNA was converted to cDNA. Libraries were prepared by immunoSEQ multiplex PCR; TCRdb keeps only in-frame clonotypes and omits some of them. Among about 150,000 clones listed, around 10% were seen once. The sequenced sample was central memory CD4+ T cells from blood. The receptors stem from a man in his late teens or twenties in good health.

This clone showed up just a few times. The chain is built from TRBV29-1 and TRBJ2-3; 9 bases align to TRBD1. J lost 5 bases, V lost 4 bases, and 7 bases had no gene match. The CDR3 has 14 residues. Germline lookup yields CDR1 SQVTM and CDR2 ANQGSEA. The CDR3 loop is CSVADRGGVDTQYF. The CDR3 DNA reads as TGCAGCGTTGCGGACAGGGGTGGTGTAGATACGCAGTATTTT.

The chain carries TRBV5-4 and TRBJ2-7, with 8 positions matching TRBD1. This CDR3 comprises 14 residues. The germline V gene has CDR1 SGHNT and CDR2 YYREEE (reference sequence). The ends lost 0 bases at V and 6 bases at J; junction bases unmatched: 5. CDR3 sequence reads: CASSLGQGKGEQYF. DNA of the CDR3: TGTGCCAGCAGCTTGGGACAGGGGAAAGGCGAGCAGTACTTC.

The chain employs TRBV4-1 and TRBJ2-7; 8 bases agree with TRBD2. V trimming: 4 bases; J trimming: 6 bases; junction bases outside the gene matches: 11. The CDR3 extends over 15 amino acids. CDR1 MGHRA and CDR2 YSYEKL come from the germline V gene. The CDR3 is CASSLTGGGSREQYF. CDR3 nucleotide sequence: TGCGCCAGCAGCCTGACTGGCGGGGGGTCCCGCGAGCAGTACTTC.

This clone has only a few counts. The genes are TRBV9 and TRBJ2-5, with D possibly being TRBD2 (6 bases). Trimming took off 1 base at V and 7 bases at J, with 17 bases between the two ends. The CDR3 is made up of 15 amino acids. The germline V gene encodes CDR1 SGDLS and CDR2 YYNGEE. CDR3 protein: CASSVRAEGRGTQYF. The CDR3 DNA follows: TGTGCCAGCAGCGTAAGGGCGGAGGGCCGAGGGACCCAGTACTTC.

This clone was observed a few times. V is TRBV7-2 and J is TRBJ2-4; TRBD2 agrees at 12 bases. CDR1 and CDR2 from the germline V gene are SGHTA and FQGNSA. The J segment lost 8 bases and the V segment lost 5 bases, leaving 7 bases of the junction unmatched. The CDR3 sequence is 15 residues long. CDR3 loop: CASSPRTSGADIQYF. The CDR3 bases are TGTGCCAGCAGCCCACGGACTAGCGGGGCGGACATTCAGTACTTC.